This passage covers 23 T cell receptor beta chains from one sample sequenced in a study of T cells after posttransplantation cyclophosphamide. Sampled 1 year posttransplant, controls received myeloablative marrow transplants, methotrexate and a calcineurin inhibitor. The assay was immunoSEQ multiplex PCR, and TCRdb's table has in-frame clones only and misses some. Of 15,000 to 17,000 clones listed, roughly 84% are singletons. Source: PBMCs, taken 371 days after allogeneic stem cell transplant with calcineurin inhibitor and methotrexate. The receptors were gathered from a male patient under 35 who received an allogeneic stem cell transplant from a related donor, was CMV-positive, and had no GVHD. Some T cells here may be from the graft donor.

DNA of the CDR3: TGTGCCAGCAATCTACAGGGGGCTGTGGGTCAGCCCCAGCATTTT. Translation gives CASNLQGAVGQPQHF. The chain links TRBV6-1 to TRBJ1-5, with TRBD1 matching 9 bases. Germline CDR1 reads MNHNS; CDR2 reads SASEGT. The V gene end was trimmed by 7 bases and the J gene end by 6 bases; junction bases not matched to a gene: 10. The CDR3 runs 15 residues.

The chain joins TRBV5-1 to TRBJ2-2; tentative D call: TRBD1 (6 bases). Germline loops: CDR1 SGHRS, CDR2 YFSETQ. The CDR3 length is 17 residues. Trimming took off 4 bases at V and 1 base at J, with 17 bases between the two ends. The CDR3 loop reads CASSLYFPGQNTGELFF. In DNA, the CDR3 is TGCGCCAGCAGCCTTTATTTCCCGGGACAGAACACCGGGGAGCTGTTTTTT.

This clone was found once. The CDR3 DNA reads as TGTGCCAGCAGGGGAGGCGGGAGGCCCACAGATACGCAGTATTTT. Residues: CASRGGGRPTDTQYF. The gene calls are TRBV7-2 and TRBJ2-3, with 8 bases fitting TRBD2. Germline V gives CDR1 SGHTA, CDR2 FQGNSA. V gave up 6 bases and J gave up 2 bases; unmatched junction bases: 7. This CDR3 spans 15 amino acids. Supplemented by reference TRBV7-2 and TRBJ2-3, the full variable domain reads GAGVSQSPSNKVTEKGKDVELRCDPISGHTALYWYRQSLGQGLEFLIYFQGNSAPDKSGLPSDRFSAERTGGSVSTLTIQRTQQEDSAVYLCASRGGGRPTDTQYFGPGTRLTVL.

The gene calls are TRBV2 and TRBJ2-5; weak D call: TRBD1 (5 bases). This CDR3 comprises 14 residues. V lost 2 bases and J lost 5, with 12 bases in between. Germline values: CDR1 SNHLY, CDR2 FYNNEI. CDR3 sequence (DNA): TGTGCCAGCAGTGAATGGGCAGGGATTGAGACCCAGTACTTC. This translates into CASSEWAGIETQYF.

The CDR3 coding sequence is TGTGCCAGTAGTCCGACAATCCCAACAGCCAAAAACATTCAGTACTTC. Its protein product is CASSPTIPTAKNIQYF. This sequence joins TRBV19 and TRBJ2-4; D remains ambiguous. Trimming removed 5 bases from V and 0 bases from J, with 14 bases in between. Germline assignment: CDR1 LNHDA and CDR2 SQIVND (reference sequence). The CDR3 loop spans 16 amino acids.

V and J are TRBV5-1 and TRBJ2-3; possibly TRBD2 for D (6 bases). Germline loops: CDR1 SGHRS, CDR2 YFSETQ. The CDR3 consists of 13 residues. The V end was cut by 9 bases, the J end by 7 bases, with 18 bases between. The CDR3 here is CATKGPEGYTQYF. In DNA form, the CDR3 reads TGCGCCACCAAAGGACCGGAGGGGTATACGCAGTATTTT.

This clone was recorded once. V is TRBV18 and J is TRBJ2-5; 9 positions match TRBD1. J gave up 5 bases and V 0 bases, and 13 bases lay outside the gene matches. The CDR3 length is 18 residues. Per the germline V gene, CDR1 is KGHSH and CDR2 is LQKENI. The CDR3 DNA reads TGTGCCAGCTCACCACCGGGACAGGGCCCTCGGAGGGGGGAGACCCAGTACTTC. Its translation is CASSPPGQGPRRGETQYF.

In its sample, this clone was seen a few times. The rearrangement joins TRBV10-3 to TRBJ2-7; D gene unclear. Germline V gives CDR1 ENHRY, CDR2 SYGVKD. With 0 bases removed from V and 3 bases from J, the gap between germline ends came to 9 bases. This CDR3 is built from 14 residues. The CDR3 sequence is CAISESEVIYEQYF. The CDR3 DNA is TGTGCCATCAGTGAGTCAGAGGTAATCTACGAGCAGTACTTC.

CDR3 loop: CASSLGLAGGSYEQYF. DNA for the CDR3: TGCGCCAGCAGCTTGGGACTAGCGGGAGGCTCCTACGAGCAGTACTTC. The J gene is TRBJ2-5, the V gene TRBV5-1; 13 bases are a match to TRBD2. The last part of the DNA fits TRBJ2-7 better; the J call may be wrong. Germline assignment: CDR1 SGHRS and CDR2 YFSETQ. The CDR3 is 16 amino acids.

This chain links TRBV6-5 with TRBJ2-5, with TRBD2 matching 10 bases. This CDR3 comprises 16 residues. With 4 bases clipped from V and 3 bases from J, the junction kept 8 bases outside the gene matches. Germline V gene lookup returns CDR1 MNHEY and CDR2 SVGAGI. The CDR3 bases are TGTGCCAGCAGTTCCAGCGGGAGGGCCAGGGAAGAGACCCAGTACTTC. Its translation: CASSSSGRAREETQYF.

The chain couples TRBV7-2 to TRBJ2-3; D gene uncertain. The germline CDR1 and CDR2 sequences are SGHTA and FQGNSA. The CDR3 extends over 13 amino acids. The ends were cut back, 5 bases at V and 3 bases at J, with 9 bases in the middle. CDR3 DNA: TGTGCCAGCAGCATCGGTGTTACAGATACGCAGTATTTT. It yields the protein CASSIGVTDTQYF.

The rearrangement joins TRBV11-2 to TRBJ2-7; TRBD2 is a possible D gene (6 bases). Trimming shortened V by 1 base and J by 5 bases, and 15 bases separated the two germline ends. The CDR3 totals 15 residues. CDR1 is SGHAT and CDR2 is FQNNGV in the germline V gene. CDR3 residues: CASSLGNAGSDEQYF. The CDR3 region has the DNA TGTGCCAGCAGCTTAGGTAATGCCGGGAGCGACGAGCAGTACTTC.

This clone was seen a few times. The V and J genes are TRBV6-6 and TRBJ2-1; 13 bases match TRBD2. CDR1 and CDR2 from the germline V gene are MNHNY and SVGAGI (reference sequence). V was clipped by 6 bases and J by 9 bases; unmatched bases: 11. The CDR3 has 16 residues. As DNA, the CDR3 is TGTGCCAGCAGCCCCGGGACTAGCGGGAAGGGGGGTGAGCAGTTCTTC. Its translation: CASSPGTSGKGGEQFF.

This chain joins TRBV19 and TRBJ2-3; D unclear. Trimming left V 10 bases short and J 0 bases short, with 14 bases between. This CDR3 comprises 14 residues. Germline CDR1 is LNHDA and CDR2 is SQIVND (reference sequence). The CDR3 reads CATREPSSTDTQYF. The DNA of the CDR3 is TGTGCCACCCGAGAGCCTTCTAGCACAGATACGCAGTATTTT.

The chain is built from TRBV6-1 and TRBJ1-1; 8 bases map to TRBD1. With 7 bases clipped from V and 1 base from J, the junction kept 5 bases outside the gene matches. This CDR3 contains 14 residues. Per germline, CDR1 MNHNS and CDR2 SASEGT. For the CDR3, the DNA is TGTGCCAGCATACTTGGGACAGGGAACACTGAAGCTTTCTTT. It encodes CASILGTGNTEAFF.

This clone has just one count. This chain links TRBV5-5 with TRBJ1-1; 8 bases line up with TRBD1. The junction had 8 bases not matched to a gene; V was cut back by 4 bases and J by 0 bases. This CDR3 is 16 amino acids long. From germline, CDR1 is SGHKS and CDR2 YYEKEE (reference sequence). The DNA of the CDR3 is TGTGCCAGCAGCCTCGCCTACAGGGGGATGAACACTGAAGCTTTCTTT. Translated: CASSLAYRGMNTEAFF.

The chain links TRBV29-1 to TRBJ2-7, with 9 bases matching TRBD2. V shed 4 bases and J 2 bases; nucleotides not matched to a gene: 6. Germline V gene data show CDR1 as SQVTM and CDR2 as ANQGSEA. This CDR3 region has 14 residues. CDR3 nucleotides: TGCAGCGTTGCGACTAGCGGAACGACCTACGAGCAGTACTTC. As protein: CSVATSGTTYEQYF.

The V and J genes are TRBV11-2 and TRBJ2-1, with D maybe TRBD1 (5 bases). The CDR3 is 13 amino acids. V was trimmed by 2 bases and J by 4 bases, leaving 6 bases between them. Germline V CDR1 and CDR2: SGHAT, FQNNGV. The DNA for the CDR3 is TGTGCCAGCAGCTTATACAGGTACAATGAGCAGTTCTTC. It translates to CASSLYRYNEQFF.

The gene calls are TRBV5-5 and TRBJ2-5, with a tentative D call TRBD1 (6 bases). CDR1 SGHKS and CDR2 YYEKEE come from the germline V gene (reference sequence). The CDR3 is 13 residues long. V lost 3 bases and J 9 bases, leaving 15 bases between the germline ends. The CDR3 spells CASSSTGSGAQYF. CDR3 DNA: TGTGCCAGCAGCTCGACAGGTTCAGGGGCCCAGTACTTC.

The chain uses TRBV27 and TRBJ2-5; perhaps TRBD2 as D (6 bases). This CDR3 region has 12 residues. V was cut by 4 bases and J by 4 bases, with 7 bases left in between. Germline CDR1 reads MNHEY; CDR2 reads SMNVEV (reference sequence). The CDR3 nucleotides are TGTGCCAGCAGTTGGAGGGGAGAGACCCAGTACTTC. This sequence encodes CASSWRGETQYF.

This clone is deemed medium-sized (0.01 to 0.1%). V gene TRBV2 combines with J gene TRBJ2-3; TRBD2 agrees at 11 bases. Trimming at V came to 10 bases and at J to 3 bases, leaving 9 bases not matched to a gene. The germline CDR1 and CDR2 sequences are SNHLY and FYNNEI. The CDR3 covers 15 residues. The CDR3 loop is CATTMTSGKTDTQYF. CDR3 in DNA: TGTGCCACCACGATGACTAGCGGGAAAACAGATACGCAGTATTTT.

This clone has a single count. The chain joins TRBV9 to TRBJ2-1, with 11 bases aligning to TRBD1. Losses at the gene ends were 0 bases for V and 10 bases for J; bases not matched to a gene: 9. Germline V gives CDR1 SGDLS, CDR2 YYNGEE. The length of the CDR3 is 16 residues. The CDR3 region has the DNA TGTGCCAGCAGCGTAGCCGCAGGACAGGGGGCGGGGGAGCAGTTCTTC. Translation gives CASSVAAGQGAGEQFF.

The rearrangement joins TRBV2 to TRBJ1-3, with D uncertain. The CDR3 spans 13 residues. The ends were cut back, 8 bases at V and 0 bases at J, with 8 bases in the middle. Germline V gene sequence: CDR1 SNHLY, CDR2 FYNNEI. In nucleotides, the CDR3 is TGTGCCAGCCTCCTTAACTCTGGAAACACCATATATTTT. Amino acids: CASLLNSGNTIYF.